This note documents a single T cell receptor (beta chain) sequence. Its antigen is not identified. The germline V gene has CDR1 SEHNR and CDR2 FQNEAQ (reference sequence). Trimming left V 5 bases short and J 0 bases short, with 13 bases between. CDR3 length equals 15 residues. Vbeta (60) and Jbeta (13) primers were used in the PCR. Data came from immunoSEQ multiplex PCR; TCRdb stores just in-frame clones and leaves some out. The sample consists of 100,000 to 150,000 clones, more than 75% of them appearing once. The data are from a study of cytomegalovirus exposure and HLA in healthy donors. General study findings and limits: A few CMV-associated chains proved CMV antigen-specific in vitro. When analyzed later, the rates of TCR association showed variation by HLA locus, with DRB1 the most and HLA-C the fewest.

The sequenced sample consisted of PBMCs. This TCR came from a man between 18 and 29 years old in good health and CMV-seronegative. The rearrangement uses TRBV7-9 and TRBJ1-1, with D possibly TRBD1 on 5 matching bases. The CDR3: CASSTMQGMNTEAFF. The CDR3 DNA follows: TGTGCCAGCAGCACGATGCAGGGAATGAACACTGAAGCTTTCTTT.